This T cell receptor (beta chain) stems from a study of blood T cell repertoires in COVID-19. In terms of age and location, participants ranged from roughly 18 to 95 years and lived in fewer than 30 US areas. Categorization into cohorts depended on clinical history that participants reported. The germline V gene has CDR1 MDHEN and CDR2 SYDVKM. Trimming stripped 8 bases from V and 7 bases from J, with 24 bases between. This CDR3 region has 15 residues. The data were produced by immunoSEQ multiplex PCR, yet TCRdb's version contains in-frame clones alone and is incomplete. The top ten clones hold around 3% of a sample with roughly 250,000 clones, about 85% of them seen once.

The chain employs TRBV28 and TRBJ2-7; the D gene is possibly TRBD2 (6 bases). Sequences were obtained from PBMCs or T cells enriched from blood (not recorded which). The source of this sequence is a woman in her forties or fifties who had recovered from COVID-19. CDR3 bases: TGTGCCAGCCTCCCTTCGGGAGCTTCGGGAAGGGAGCAGTACTTC. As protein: CASLPSGASGREQYF.